The 21 T cell receptor beta chains listed next were all sequenced from one sample in a study of T cells in localized non-small cell lung cancer. The method was immunoSEQ multiplex PCR; TCRdb's version includes in-frame clones alone and lacks a portion of them. Of 40,000 to 55,000 clones in the sample, around three quarters were seen once. The specimen was PBMCs, collected before any cancer treatment. Receptors were obtained from a woman aged 35-75 years with stage II lung adenocarcinoma.

V and J are TRBV19 and TRBJ1-1; 11 bases are shared with TRBD1. V trimming: 5 bases; J trimming: 10 bases; junction bases outside the gene matches: 6. Per the germline V gene, CDR1 is LNHDA and CDR2 is SQIVND (reference sequence). This CDR3 region has 13 residues. Here the CDR3 DNA reads TGTGCCAGTAGTTCGGGACAGGGGGATGGAGCTTTCTTT. Its protein product is CASSSGQGDGAFF.

The genes are TRBV4-1 and TRBJ1-3; 7 nucleotides match TRBD1. CDR1 MGHRA and CDR2 YSYEKL come from the germline V gene. After removal of 5 bases from V and 4 bases from J, the junction contained 5 bases not matched to a gene. CDR3 size: 14 residues. CDR3 in amino acids: CASSSRQGGNTIYF. In DNA form, the CDR3 reads TGCGCCAGCAGCTCCCGACAGGGAGGAAACACCATATATTTT.

The chain has TRBV28 and TRBJ1-2, with a tentative D call TRBD1 (6 bases). Per germline, CDR1 MDHEN and CDR2 SYDVKM. Trimming shortened V by 1 base and J by 2 bases, and 11 bases separated the two germline ends. The CDR3 covers 15 residues. The CDR3 loop is CASSLSGDRNYGYTF. The CDR3 DNA is TGTGCCAGCAGTTTATCCGGTGACAGGAACTATGGCTACACCTTC.

This clone has a single count. This chain joins TRBV11-2 and TRBJ2-3; D call uncertain. Deletions cut 5 bases from V and 7 bases from J, with 16 bases between. The germline CDR1 and CDR2 sequences are SGHAT and FQNNGV. CDR3 size: 14 residues. The CDR3 coding sequence is TGTGCCAGCAGCCTCAGCCACGTGAGGAATACGCAGTATTTT. It translates to CASSLSHVRNTQYF. Full variable domain (rest looked up from reference TRBV11-2 and TRBJ2-3): EAGVAQSPRYKIIEKRQSVAFWCNPISGHATLYWYQQILGQGPKLLIQFQNNGVVDDSQLPKDRFSAERLKGVDSTLKIQPAKLEDSAVYLCASSLSHVRNTQYFGPGTRLTVL.

The chain links TRBV2 to TRBJ2-2; D uncertain. CDR3 size: 13 residues. V was pared by 7 bases and J by 10 bases, with 16 bases between. Germline V CDR1 and CDR2: SNHLY, FYNNEI. Written as DNA, the CDR3 is TGTGCCAGCAACCGTTACGATCGTACGGAGCTGTTTTTT. Amino acid sequence: CASNRYDRTELFF.

The V gene is TRBV5-1, the J gene TRBJ2-6, with a tentative D call TRBD1 (6 bases). CDR3 size: 15 residues. Germline values: CDR1 SGHRS, CDR2 YFSETQ. With 4 bases removed from V and 0 bases from J, the gap between germline ends came to 8 bases. The DNA of the CDR3 is TGCGCCAGCAGCCCGGACAGCTCTGGGGCCAACGTCCTGACTTTC. This encodes CASSPDSSGANVLTF.

The rearrangement links TRBV7-6 to TRBJ2-2; TRBD1 matches at 10 bases. CDR1 and CDR2 from the germline V gene are SGHVS and FNYEAQ. CDR3 length: 15 residues. The V and J ends lost 4 bases and 9 bases, in that order; junction bases with no gene match: 8. The CDR3 nucleotides are TGTGCCAGCAGCTACCGGGACAGGGGAATCTGGGAGCTGTTTTTT. Translating it yields CASSYRDRGIWELFF. Full variable domain (rest looked up from reference TRBV7-6 and TRBJ2-2): GAGVSQSPRYKVTKRGQDVALRCDPISGHVSLYWYRQALGQGPEFLTYFNYEAQQDKSGLPNDRFSAERPEGSISTLTIQRTEQRDSAMYRCASSYRDRGIWELFFGEGSRLTVL.

CDR3 in DNA: TGTGCCAGCAGTTTAATACCAGTAAGGGCCCCTACCTGGGAGCTGTTTTTT. It specifies CASSLIPVRAPTWELFF. The J gene is TRBJ2-2, the V gene TRBV27; no firm D call. CDR1 is MNHEY and CDR2 is SMNVEV in the germline V gene (reference sequence). There are 17 residues in the CDR3. Trimming shortened V by 2 bases and J by 9 bases, and 22 bases separated the two germline ends.

The chain combines TRBV5-4 with TRBJ1-3, with D unresolved. The length of the CDR3 is 12 residues. V gave up 0 bases and J gave up 4 bases, with 2 bases separating them. The germline V gene has CDR1 SGHNT and CDR2 YYREEE (reference sequence). The CDR3 loop is CASSLEGNTIYF. CDR3 DNA: TGTGCCAGCAGCTTGGAAGGAAACACCATATATTTT. The entire variable domain, with the rest obtained from reference TRBV5-4 and TRBJ1-3, is as follows: ETGVTQSPTHLIKTRGQQVTLRCSSQSGHNTVSWYQQALGQGPQFIFQYYREEENGRGNFPPRFSGLQFPNYSSELNVNALELDDSALYLCASSLEGNTIYFGEGSWLTVV.

The rearrangement links TRBV7-2 to TRBJ2-7; D is unclear. From germline, CDR1 is SGHTA and CDR2 FQGNSA. V was cut by 5 bases and J by 3 bases, with 14 bases left in between. This CDR3 region has 14 residues. In nucleotides, the CDR3 is TGTGCCAGCAGCCCCCCGCCCAGTTACTACGAGCAGTACTTC. Its protein is CASSPPPSYYEQYF.

This chain joins TRBV5-1 and TRBJ1-2, with unresolved D. Germline CDR1 and CDR2: SGHRS and YFSETQ. The CDR3 runs to 14 residues. The V and J ends lost 7 bases and 0 bases respectively, with 13 bases between them. The CDR3 nucleotides read TGCGCCAGCGGTCTTTCCGACCCTAACTATGGCTACACCTTC. This encodes CASGLSDPNYGYTF.

This clone is a singleton in its sample. The CDR3 DNA reads TGTGCCAGTAGTATCCAGGGGGGCTATGGCTACACCTTC. This gives the protein CASSIQGGYGYTF. The chain employs TRBV19 and TRBJ1-2; 7 bases line up with TRBD1. Trimming removed 3 bases from V and 4 bases from J; junction bases left unmatched: 2. The CDR3 has 13 amino acids. From germline, CDR1 is LNHDA and CDR2 SQIVND (reference sequence).

V gene TRBV5-1 combines with J gene TRBJ2-5; 11 bases align to TRBD2. Germline CDR1 is SGHRS and CDR2 is YFSETQ. The CDR3 totals 15 residues. The J segment lost 1 base and the V segment lost 4 bases, leaving 3 bases of the junction unmatched. This CDR3 reads CASSPSGGFQETQYF. The CDR3 nucleotides are TGCGCCAGCAGCCCTAGCGGGGGGTTCCAAGAGACCCAGTACTTC. Full variable domain (outside the CDR3, taken from reference TRBV5-1 and TRBJ2-5): KAGVTQTPRYLIKTRGQQVTLSCSPISGHRSVSWYQQTPGQGLQFLFEYFSETQRNKGNFPGRFSGRQFSNSRSEMNVSTLELGDSALYLCASSPSGGFQETQYFGPGTRLLVL.

The rearrangement links TRBV4-1 to TRBJ1-5, with D maybe TRBD1 (5 bases). Germline-derived CDR1 and CDR2 are MGHRA and YSYEKL. The length of the CDR3 is 15 residues. V was shortened by 1 base and J by 2 bases, with 9 bases between the two germline ends. The CDR3 DNA is TGCGCCAGCAGCCAAGTCGGACAACGCAATCAGCCCCAGCATTTT. Translation gives CASSQVGQRNQPQHF.

This clone was found many times. The chain carries TRBV5-5 and TRBJ2-1; D could derive from TRBD1 or TRBD2 (5 bases each). The CDR3 length is 13 residues. V lost 0 bases and J lost 8, with 9 bases in between. Germline CDR1 and CDR2: SGHKS and YYEKEE (reference sequence). CDR3 nucleotides: TGTGCCAGCAGCTTGGTGGGGACCGATGAGCAGTTCTTC. As protein: CASSLVGTDEQFF.

This clone was seen a few times. This chain joins TRBV28 and TRBJ1-4; D call uncertain. Deletions cut 3 bases from V and 5 bases from J, with 16 bases between. CDR1 MDHEN and CDR2 SYDVKM come from the germline V gene. This CDR3 contains 16 residues. DNA of the CDR3: TGTGCCAGCAGTTTTTTAAGGAGGGCGGTGAATGAAAAACTGTTTTTT. Protein: CASSFLRRAVNEKLFF.

The rearrangement links TRBV2 to TRBJ1-1; no clear D. V gave up 4 bases and J gave up 5 bases, with 11 bases separating them. CDR1 is SNHLY and CDR2 is FYNNEI in the germline V gene. CDR3 length: 13 residues. The CDR3 coding sequence is TGTGCCAGCAGTGTACCGGGGAGGACTGAAGCTTTCTTT. Translating it yields CASSVPGRTEAFF.

The chain is built from TRBV19 and TRBJ1-5; TRBD1 agrees at 7 bases. The germline V gene has CDR1 LNHDA and CDR2 SQIVND (reference sequence). With 7 bases clipped from V and 4 bases from J, the junction kept 7 bases outside the gene matches. The CDR3 is made up of 14 amino acids. DNA for the CDR3: TGTGCCAGTAACCCTTACAGGGGAAATCAGCCCCAGCATTTT. Its translation: CASNPYRGNQPQHF.

The chain links TRBV9 to TRBJ2-7; D may match TRBD1 or TRBD2 (5 bases each). The CDR3 extends over 15 amino acids. Germline V gene sequence: CDR1 SGDLS, CDR2 YYNGEE. The V end lost 4 bases, the J end lost 1 base, and 15 bases lay between the germline ends. CDR3 sequence (DNA): TGTGCCAGCAGCCCCCCCGGGACGGGTTCCTACGAGCAGTACTTC. It yields the protein CASSPPGTGSYEQYF.

V usage is TRBV5-1 and J usage is TRBJ2-5; D gene uncertain. This CDR3 comprises 13 residues. V was pared by 2 bases and J by 5 bases, with 10 bases between. Per the germline V gene, CDR1 is SGHRS and CDR2 is YFSETQ. The CDR3 DNA follows: TGCGCCAGCAGCTTAGAGGATCGGGAGACCCAGTACTTC. It translates to CASSLEDRETQYF.

The chain carries TRBV28 and TRBJ2-6; D unresolved. Trimming took 6 bases from V and 0 from J, leaving 18 bases between them. The CDR3 is 18 amino acids. Germline V gene lookup returns CDR1 MDHEN and CDR2 SYDVKM. The CDR3 region has the DNA TGTGCCAGCAGCCTCCTCCCACTGGGGTACTCTGGGGCCAACGTCCTGACTTTC. Amino acids: CASSLLPLGYSGANVLTF.